This T cell receptor beta chain stems from a study of graft-versus-host responses after intestinal transplantation. Study at large: All recipients were transplanted with multivisceral, liver-intestinal, or isolated intestinal grafts. Points from the study as a whole: Investigators detected GvH clones in recipient marrow, with some emerging earlier in ileum or blood.

About this clone itself: Its antigen is unidentified.

CDR3 size: 14 residues. The V gene's germline CDR1 is SEHNR and CDR2 FQNEAQ (reference sequence). Germline trimming cut 5 bases from V and 5 bases from J; bases unmatched to any gene: 4. The assay was immunoSEQ multiplex PCR, and TCRdb's table has in-frame clones only and misses some. Counted here are 93,000 or so clones, approximately 93% occurring once; the ten biggest clones make up 0.9% to 1.5%. The sample consisted of unstimulated CD8+ T cells sorted from spleen or lymph node cells, taken before intestinal transplant. This TCR was sampled from a human donor who received an intestinal transplant. V gene TRBV7-9 combines with J gene TRBJ2-4, with 9 bases matching TRBD1. The CDR3 loop reads CASSPGQGENIQYF. The CDR3 DNA reads as TGTGCCAGCAGCCCGGGACAGGGAGAAAACATTCAGTACTTC.